The clone carrying this T cell receptor (beta chain) was picked up many times. TCRdb used MiXCR to reprocess the 5' RACE reads, holding one entry per CDR3 protein. The sample holds around 58,000 distinct CDR3 sequences, over 4% seen once. This record comes from a study of early T cells in non-severe SARS-CoV-2 infection. This receptor was taken from an adult who was a healthcare worker with PCR-confirmed SARS-CoV-2 infection or an uninfected control (not recorded which). The specimen was whole blood.

The DNA for the CDR3 is TGTGCCAGCAGCATTGTCCTCATGGGGGAGCAGTACTTC. Translating it yields CASSIVLMGEQYF. The chain employs TRBV27 and TRBJ2-7, with D unresolved. Trimming pared 6 bases from V and 7 bases from J, leaving 16 bases between. This CDR3 is 13 amino acids long. CDR1 and CDR2 (germline): MNHEY, SMNVEV (reference sequence).